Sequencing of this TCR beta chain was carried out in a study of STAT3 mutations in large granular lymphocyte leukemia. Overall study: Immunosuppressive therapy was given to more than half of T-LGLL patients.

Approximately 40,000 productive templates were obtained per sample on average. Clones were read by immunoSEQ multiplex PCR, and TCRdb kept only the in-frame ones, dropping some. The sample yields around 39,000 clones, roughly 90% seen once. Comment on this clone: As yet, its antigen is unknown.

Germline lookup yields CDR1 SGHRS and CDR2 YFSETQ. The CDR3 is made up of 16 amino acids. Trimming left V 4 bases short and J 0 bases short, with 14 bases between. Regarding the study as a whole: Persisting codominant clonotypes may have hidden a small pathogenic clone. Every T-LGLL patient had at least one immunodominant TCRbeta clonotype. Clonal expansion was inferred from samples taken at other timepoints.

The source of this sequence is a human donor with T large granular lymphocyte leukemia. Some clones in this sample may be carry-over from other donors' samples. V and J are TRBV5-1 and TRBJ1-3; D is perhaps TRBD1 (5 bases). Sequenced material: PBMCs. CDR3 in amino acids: CASSRGGGRSGNTIYF. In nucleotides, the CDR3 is TGCGCCAGCAGCCGTGGGGGTGGACGCTCTGGAAACACCATATATTTT. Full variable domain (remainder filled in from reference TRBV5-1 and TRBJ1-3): KAGVTQTPRYLIKTRGQQVTLSCSPISGHRSVSWYQQTPGQGLQFLFEYFSETQRNKGNFPGRFSGRQFSNSRSEMNVSTLELGDSALYLCASSRGGGRSGNTIYFGEGSWLTVV.